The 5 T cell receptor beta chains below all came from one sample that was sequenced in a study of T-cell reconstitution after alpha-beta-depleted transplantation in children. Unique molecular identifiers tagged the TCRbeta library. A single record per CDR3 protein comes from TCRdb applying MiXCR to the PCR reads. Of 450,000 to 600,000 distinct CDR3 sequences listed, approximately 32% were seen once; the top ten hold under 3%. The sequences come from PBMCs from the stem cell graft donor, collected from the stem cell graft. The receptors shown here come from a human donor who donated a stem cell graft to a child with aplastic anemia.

The CDR3 DNA reads as TGCAGTGCACCAAGGGACGAGAACAATGAGCAGTTCTTC. Translation: CSAPRDENNEQFF. V gene TRBV20-1 combines with J gene TRBJ2-1; TRBD1 or TRBD2 may be the D gene (5 bases each). Trimming left V 6 bases short and J 5 bases short, with 14 bases between. Germline lookup yields CDR1 DFQATT and CDR2 SNEGSKA (reference sequence). The CDR3 spans 13 residues.

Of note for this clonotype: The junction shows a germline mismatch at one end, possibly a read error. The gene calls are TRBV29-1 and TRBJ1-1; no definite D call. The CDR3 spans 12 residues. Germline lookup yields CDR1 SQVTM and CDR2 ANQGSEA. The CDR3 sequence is CSVHSAVPEAFF. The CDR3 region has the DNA TGCAGCGTTCATAGCGCAGTTCCTGAAGCTTTCTTC.

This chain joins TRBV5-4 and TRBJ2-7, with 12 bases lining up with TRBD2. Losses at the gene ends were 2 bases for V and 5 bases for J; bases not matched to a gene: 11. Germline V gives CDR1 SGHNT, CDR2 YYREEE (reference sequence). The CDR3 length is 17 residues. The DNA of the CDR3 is TGTGCCAGCAGCTTAGTACGACTAGCGGGAGTCTTAAACGAGCAGTACTTC. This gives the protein CASSLVRLAGVLNEQYF.

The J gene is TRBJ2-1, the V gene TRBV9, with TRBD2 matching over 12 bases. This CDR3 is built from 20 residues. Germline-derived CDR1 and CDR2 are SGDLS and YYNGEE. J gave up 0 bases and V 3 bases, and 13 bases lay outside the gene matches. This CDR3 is CASSGGEGTSGPSSYNEQFF. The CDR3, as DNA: TGTGCCAGCAGCGGGGGGGAGGGGACTAGCGGGCCTAGCTCCTACAATGAGCAGTTCTTC.

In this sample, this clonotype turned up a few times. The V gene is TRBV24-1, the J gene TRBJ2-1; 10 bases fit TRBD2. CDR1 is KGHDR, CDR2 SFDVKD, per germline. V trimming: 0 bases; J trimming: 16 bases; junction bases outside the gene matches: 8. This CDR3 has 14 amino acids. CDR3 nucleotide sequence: TGTGCCACCAGTGATTTGCGCCTAGCGGGAGAATATTTCTTC. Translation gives CATSDLRLAGEYFF.